What follows are 8 T cell receptor beta chains derived from one specimen sequenced in a study of T cells after yellow fever vaccination. One entry per CDR3 protein, called by TCRdb with MiXCR from the 5' RACE reads. The sample contains 65,000 to 90,000 distinct CDR3 sequences, 10% to 15% of which appear only once. The specimen was CD8+ T cells not binding an NS4B(214-222) dextramer, sorted from PBMCs, collected roughly 20 days after the first yellow fever vaccination. The receptors come from a man younger than 35 who received the YFV17D yellow fever vaccine.

The chain recombines TRBV7-9 with TRBJ1-6, with 8 bases identical to TRBD1. Trimming took 4 bases from V and 12 from J; bases not matched to a gene: 11. Germline assignment: CDR1 SEHNR and CDR2 FQNEAQ (reference sequence). This CDR3 has 15 amino acids. The CDR3 here is CASSSEPGQELPLHF. The CDR3 coding sequence is TGTGCCAGCAGCTCCGAACCGGGACAGGAATTACCCCTCCACTTT. Full variable domain (rest looked up from reference TRBV7-9 and TRBJ1-6): DTGVSQNPRHKITKRGQNVTFRCDPISEHNRLYWYRQTLGQGPEFLTYFQNEAQLEKSRLLSDRFSAERPKGSFSTLEIQRTEQGDSAMYLCASSSEPGQELPLHFGNGTRLTVT.

This clonotype turned up a few times. The J gene is TRBJ1-6, the V gene TRBV6-5; D not resolved. The V end was cut by 4 bases, the J end by 9 bases, with 16 bases between. The CDR3 runs 15 residues. The germline gives CDR1 MNHEY, CDR2 SVGAGI. The CDR3 nucleotides read TGTGCCAGCAGTTCCCGGACTGCGGTGGGTTCACCCCTCCACTTT. This codes for CASSSRTAVGSPLHF.

The V call is TRBV7-6, the J call TRBJ1-1; D may be TRBD1 (6 bases). The CDR3 runs 14 residues. V lost 5 bases to trimming and J lost 5 bases, with 15 bases between them. Germline CDR1 and CDR2: SGHVS and FNYEAQ. CDR3 in amino acids: CASSLGGTSTEAFF. CDR3 sequence (DNA): TGTGCCAGCAGCCTAGGGGGAACGTCAACTGAAGCTTTCTTT.

This clonotype showed up just once. The V call is TRBV13, the J call TRBJ1-2; no clear D. The CDR3 runs 12 residues. Germline lookup yields CDR1 PRHDT and CDR2 FYEKMQ (reference sequence). Trimming left V 1 base short and J 8 bases short, with 8 bases between. DNA for the CDR3: TGTGCCAGCAGCTTAGAGGCGTTCGGCTACACCTTC. Translated: CASSLEAFGYTF.

The rearrangement joins TRBV12-3 or TRBV12-4 to TRBJ1-1; the D is unclear. V lost 2 bases to trimming and J lost 6 bases, with 10 bases between them. This CDR3 has 13 residues. CDR3 coding DNA: TGTGCCAGCAGTTTACTGGGTTTTTCTGAAGCTTTCTTT. This codes for CASSLLGFSEAFF.

The V gene is TRBV5-1, the J gene TRBJ2-2, with D perhaps being TRBD1 or TRBD2 (5 bases each). Trimming cost V 3 bases and J 6 bases, with 18 bases left between them. The CDR3 contains 16 residues. Germline V CDR1 and CDR2: SGHRS, YFSETQ. The CDR3 spells CASSSPYWGTAGELFF. The CDR3 nucleotides read TGCGCCAGCAGCTCCCCTTATTGGGGGACGGCCGGGGAGCTGTTTTTT. Full variable domain (rest looked up from reference TRBV5-1 and TRBJ2-2): KAGVTQTPRYLIKTRGQQVTLSCSPISGHRSVSWYQQTPGQGLQFLFEYFSETQRNKGNFPGRFSGRQFSNSRSEMNVSTLELGDSALYLCASSSPYWGTAGELFFGEGSRLTVL.

In this sample, this clonotype turned up a few times. The rearrangement links TRBV6-5 to TRBJ2-5; the match to TRBD2 covers 12 bases. The length of the CDR3 is 17 residues. The germline V gene encodes CDR1 MNHEY and CDR2 SVGAGI. The trim removed 0 bases at V and 5 bases at J, leaving 7 bases unmatched. The CDR3 DNA follows: TGTGCCAGCAGTTACTCGAGCGGACTAGCGGGGAAGGAGACCCAGTACTTC. Amino acids: CASSYSSGLAGKETQYF.

The rearrangement joins TRBV5-6 to TRBJ2-3, with 8 bases aligning to TRBD2. The CDR3 extends over 16 amino acids. The junction had 9 bases not matched to a gene; V was cut back by 4 bases and J by 2 bases. Per the germline V gene, CDR1 is SGHDT and CDR2 is YYEEEE. CDR3 DNA sequence: TGTGCCAGCAGCGGACCTCAAGCGGGGGCCACAGATACGCAGTATTTT. Protein product: CASSGPQAGATDTQYF.